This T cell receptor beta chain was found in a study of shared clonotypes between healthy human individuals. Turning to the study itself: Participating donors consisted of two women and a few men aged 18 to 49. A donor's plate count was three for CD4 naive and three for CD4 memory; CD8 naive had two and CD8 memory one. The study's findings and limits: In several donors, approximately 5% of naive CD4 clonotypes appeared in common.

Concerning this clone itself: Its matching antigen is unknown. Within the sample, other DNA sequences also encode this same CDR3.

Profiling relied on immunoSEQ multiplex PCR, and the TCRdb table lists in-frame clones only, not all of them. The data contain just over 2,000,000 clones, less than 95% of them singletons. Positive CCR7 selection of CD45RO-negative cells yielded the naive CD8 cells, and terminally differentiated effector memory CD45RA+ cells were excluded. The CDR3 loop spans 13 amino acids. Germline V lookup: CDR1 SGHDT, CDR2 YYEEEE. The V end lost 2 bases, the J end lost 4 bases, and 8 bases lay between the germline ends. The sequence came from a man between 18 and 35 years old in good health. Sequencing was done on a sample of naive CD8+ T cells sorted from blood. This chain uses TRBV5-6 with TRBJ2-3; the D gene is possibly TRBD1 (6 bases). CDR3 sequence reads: CASSFGGADTQYF. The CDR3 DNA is TGTGCCAGCAGCTTTGGGGGCGCAGATACGCAGTATTTT.